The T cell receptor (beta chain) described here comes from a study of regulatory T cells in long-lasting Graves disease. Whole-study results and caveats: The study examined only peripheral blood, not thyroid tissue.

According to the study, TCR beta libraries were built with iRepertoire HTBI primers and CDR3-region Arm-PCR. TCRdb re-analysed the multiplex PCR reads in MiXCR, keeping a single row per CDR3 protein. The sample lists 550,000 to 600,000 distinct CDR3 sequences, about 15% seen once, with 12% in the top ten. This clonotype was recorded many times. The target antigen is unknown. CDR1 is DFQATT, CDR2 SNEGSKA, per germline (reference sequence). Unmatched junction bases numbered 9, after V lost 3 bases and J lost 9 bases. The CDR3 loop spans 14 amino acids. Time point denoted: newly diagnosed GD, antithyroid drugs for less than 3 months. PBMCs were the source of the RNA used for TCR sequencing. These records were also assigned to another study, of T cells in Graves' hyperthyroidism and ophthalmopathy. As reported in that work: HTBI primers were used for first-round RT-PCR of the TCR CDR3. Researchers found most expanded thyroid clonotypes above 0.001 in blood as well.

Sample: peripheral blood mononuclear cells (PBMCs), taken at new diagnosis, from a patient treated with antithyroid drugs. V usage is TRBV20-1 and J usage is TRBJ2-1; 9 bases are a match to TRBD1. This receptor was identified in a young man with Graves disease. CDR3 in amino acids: CSASRGQGKSEQFF. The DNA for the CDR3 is TGCAGTGCTAGTCGGGGACAGGGAAAGAGTGAGCAGTTCTTC.